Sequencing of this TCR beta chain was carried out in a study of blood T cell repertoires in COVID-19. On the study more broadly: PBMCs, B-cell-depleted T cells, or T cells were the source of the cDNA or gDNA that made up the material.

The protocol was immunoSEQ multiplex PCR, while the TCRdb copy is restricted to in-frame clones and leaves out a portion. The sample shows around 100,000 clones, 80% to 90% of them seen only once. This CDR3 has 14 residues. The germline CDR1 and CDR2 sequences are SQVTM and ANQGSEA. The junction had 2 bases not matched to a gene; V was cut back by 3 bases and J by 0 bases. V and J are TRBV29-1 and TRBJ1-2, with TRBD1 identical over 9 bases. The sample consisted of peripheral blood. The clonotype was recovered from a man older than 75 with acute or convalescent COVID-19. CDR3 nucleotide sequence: TGCAGCGTTGAGACAGGGGGATCTAACTATGGCTACACCTTC. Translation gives CSVETGGSNYGYTF.